The T cell receptor beta chain described here comes from a study of cytomegalovirus exposure and HLA in healthy donors. Study findings and constraints: Researchers counted 164 TCR beta chains as cytomegalovirus-associated. Subsequent analysis revealed that first-cohort TCR clusters tended to co-occur in the 120 or so validation repertoires.

This table comes from immunoSEQ multiplex PCR, and its TCRdb copy is limited to in-frame clones, with some not included. The table lists some 150,000 clones, 87% of them singletons, with 1.4% in the top ten. The germline gives CDR1 SNHLY, CDR2 FYNNEI. The V end lost 6 bases, the J end lost 0 bases, and 5 bases lay between the germline ends. The CDR3 has 12 residues. Regarding this clone: The antigen remains undetermined.

V and J are TRBV2 and TRBJ1-1; D gene ambiguous. Sequenced sample: PBMCs. This TCR was sampled from a woman under 40 in good health and CMV-seronegative. The CDR3 bases are TGTGCCAGCAGCGGTTTGAACACTGAAGCTTTCTTT. Amino acid sequence: CASSGLNTEAFF.